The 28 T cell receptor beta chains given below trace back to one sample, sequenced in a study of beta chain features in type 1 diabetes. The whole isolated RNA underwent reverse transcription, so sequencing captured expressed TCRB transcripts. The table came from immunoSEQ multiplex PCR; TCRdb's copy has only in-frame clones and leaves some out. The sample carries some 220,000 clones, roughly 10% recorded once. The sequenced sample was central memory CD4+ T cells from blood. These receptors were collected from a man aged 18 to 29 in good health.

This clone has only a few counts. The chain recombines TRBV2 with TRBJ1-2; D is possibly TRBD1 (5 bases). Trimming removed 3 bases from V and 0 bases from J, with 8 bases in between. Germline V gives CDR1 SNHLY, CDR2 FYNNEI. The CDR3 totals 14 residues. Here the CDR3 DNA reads TGTGCCAGCAGTGACCAGGGATCTAACTATGGCTACACCTTC. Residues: CASSDQGSNYGYTF.

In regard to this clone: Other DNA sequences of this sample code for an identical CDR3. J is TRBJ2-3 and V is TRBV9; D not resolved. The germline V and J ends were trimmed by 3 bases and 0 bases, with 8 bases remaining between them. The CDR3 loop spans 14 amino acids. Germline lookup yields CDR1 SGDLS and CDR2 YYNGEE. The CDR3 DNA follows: TGTGCCAGCAGCGCGACAACTAGCACAGATACGCAGTATTTT. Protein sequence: CASSATTSTDTQYF.

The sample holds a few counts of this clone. The CDR3 loop reads CASTGRASTDTQYF. The CDR3 nucleotides read TGTGCCAGCACCGGCAGGGCTAGCACAGATACGCAGTATTTT. The rearrangement joins TRBV28 to TRBJ2-3, with a tentative D call TRBD1 (5 bases). V was trimmed by 7 bases and J by 0 bases, leaving 11 bases between them. The CDR3 spans 14 residues. Germline V lookup: CDR1 MDHEN, CDR2 SYDVKM.

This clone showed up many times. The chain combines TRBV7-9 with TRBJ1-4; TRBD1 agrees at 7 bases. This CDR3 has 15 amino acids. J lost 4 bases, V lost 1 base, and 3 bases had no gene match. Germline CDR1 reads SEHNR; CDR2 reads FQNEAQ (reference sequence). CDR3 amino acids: CASSLGTGRNEKLFF. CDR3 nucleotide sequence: TGTGCCAGCAGCTTAGGGACAGGTCGTAATGAAAAACTGTTTTTT.

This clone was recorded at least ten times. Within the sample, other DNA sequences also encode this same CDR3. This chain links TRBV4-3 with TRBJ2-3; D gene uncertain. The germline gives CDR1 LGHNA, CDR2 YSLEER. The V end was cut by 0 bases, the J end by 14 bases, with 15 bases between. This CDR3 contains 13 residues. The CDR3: CASSQEPGSPPYF. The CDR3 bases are TGCGCCAGCAGCCAAGAACCGGGTTCCCCCCCGTATTTT.

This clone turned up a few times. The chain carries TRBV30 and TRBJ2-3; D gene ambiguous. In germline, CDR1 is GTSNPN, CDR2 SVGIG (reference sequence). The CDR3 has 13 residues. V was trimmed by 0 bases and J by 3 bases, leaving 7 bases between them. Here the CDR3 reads CAWSVLGTDTQYF. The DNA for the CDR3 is TGTGCCTGGAGTGTACTTGGGACAGATACGCAGTATTTT. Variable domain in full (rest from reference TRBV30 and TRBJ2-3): SQTIHQWPATLVQPVGSPLSLECTVEGTSNPNLYWYRQAAGRGLQLLFYSVGIGQISSEVPQNLSASRPQDRQFILSSKKLLLSDSGFYLCAWSVLGTDTQYFGPGTRLTVL.

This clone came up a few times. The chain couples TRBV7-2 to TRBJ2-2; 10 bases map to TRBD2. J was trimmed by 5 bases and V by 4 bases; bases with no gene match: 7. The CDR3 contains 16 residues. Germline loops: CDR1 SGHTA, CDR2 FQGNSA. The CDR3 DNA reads TGTGCCAGCAGCTCAGCGGGAGGGCGTGGGACCGGGGAGCTGTTTTTT. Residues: CASSSAGGRGTGELFF.

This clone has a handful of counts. The CDR3 spells CASSTRTIAGGYNEQFF. The CDR3 DNA follows: TGTGCCAGCTCAACCCGAACCATAGCGGGAGGGTACAATGAGCAGTTCTTC. This chain links TRBV18 with TRBJ2-1, with TRBD2 identical over 11 bases. Trimming cost V 5 bases and J 4 bases; bases outside gene matches: 10. Germline V gene sequence: CDR1 KGHSH, CDR2 LQKENI. The CDR3 is 17 residues long.

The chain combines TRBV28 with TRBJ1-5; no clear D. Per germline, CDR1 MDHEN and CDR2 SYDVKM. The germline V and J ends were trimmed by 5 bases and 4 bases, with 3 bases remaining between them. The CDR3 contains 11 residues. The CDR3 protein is CASSRNQPQHF. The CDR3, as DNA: TGTGCCAGCAGTCGAAATCAGCCCCAGCATTTT.

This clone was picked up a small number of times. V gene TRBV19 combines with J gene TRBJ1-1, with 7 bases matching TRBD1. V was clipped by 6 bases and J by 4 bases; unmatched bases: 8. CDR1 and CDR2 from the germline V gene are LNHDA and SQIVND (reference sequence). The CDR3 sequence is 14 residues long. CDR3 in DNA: TGTGCCAGTAGACAGGGGATTGAGGGCACTGAAGCTTTCTTT. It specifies CASRQGIEGTEAFF.

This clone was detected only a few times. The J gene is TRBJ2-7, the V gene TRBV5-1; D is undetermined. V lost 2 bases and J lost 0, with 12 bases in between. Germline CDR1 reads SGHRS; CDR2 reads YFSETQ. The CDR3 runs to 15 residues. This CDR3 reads CASSLELPSSYEQYF. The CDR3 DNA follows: TGCGCCAGCAGCTTAGAGCTTCCTAGCTCCTACGAGCAGTACTTC.

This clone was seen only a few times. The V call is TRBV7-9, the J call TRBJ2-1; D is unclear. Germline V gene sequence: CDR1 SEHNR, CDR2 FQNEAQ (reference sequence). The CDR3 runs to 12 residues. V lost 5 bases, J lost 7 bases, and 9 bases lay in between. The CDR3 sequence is CASSRLGNEQFF. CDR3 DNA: TGTGCCAGCAGCCGGTTGGGGAATGAGCAGTTCTTC.

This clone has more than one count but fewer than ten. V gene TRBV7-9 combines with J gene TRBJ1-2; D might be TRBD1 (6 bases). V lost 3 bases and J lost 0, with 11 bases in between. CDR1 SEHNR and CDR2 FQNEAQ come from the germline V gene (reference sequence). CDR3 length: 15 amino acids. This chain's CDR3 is CASSFSGQTNYGYTF. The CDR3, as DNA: TGTGCCAGCAGCTTCTCGGGACAAACTAACTATGGCTACACCTTC.

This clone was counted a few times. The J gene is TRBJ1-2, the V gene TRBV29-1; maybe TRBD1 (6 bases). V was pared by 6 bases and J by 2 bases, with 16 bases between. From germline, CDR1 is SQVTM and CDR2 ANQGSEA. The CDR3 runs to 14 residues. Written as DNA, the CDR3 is TGCAGCGTGGGAGATGTAGGGGGGAACTATGGCTACACCTTC. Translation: CSVGDVGGNYGYTF.

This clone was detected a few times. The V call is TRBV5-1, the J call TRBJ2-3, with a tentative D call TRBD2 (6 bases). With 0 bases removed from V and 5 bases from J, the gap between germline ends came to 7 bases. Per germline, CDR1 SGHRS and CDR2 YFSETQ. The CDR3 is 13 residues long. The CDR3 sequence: CASSLGLVDTQYF. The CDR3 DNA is TGCGCCAGCAGCTTGGGACTAGTAGATACGCAGTATTTT. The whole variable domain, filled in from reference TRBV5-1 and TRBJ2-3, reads KAGVTQTPRYLIKTRGQQVTLSCSPISGHRSVSWYQQTPGQGLQFLFEYFSETQRNKGNFPGRFSGRQFSNSRSEMNVSTLELGDSALYLCASSLGLVDTQYFGPGTRLTVL.

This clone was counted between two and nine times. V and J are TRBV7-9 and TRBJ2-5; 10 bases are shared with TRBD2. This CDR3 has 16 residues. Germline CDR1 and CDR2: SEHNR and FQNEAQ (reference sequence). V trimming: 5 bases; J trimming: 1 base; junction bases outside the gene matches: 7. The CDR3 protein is CASSPPLAGSQETQYF. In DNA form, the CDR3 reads TGTGCCAGCAGCCCCCCACTAGCGGGGTCCCAAGAGACCCAGTACTTC. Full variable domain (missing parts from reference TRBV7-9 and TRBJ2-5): DTGVSQNPRHKITKRGQNVTFRCDPISEHNRLYWYRQTLGQGPEFLTYFQNEAQLEKSRLLSDRFSAERPKGSFSTLEIQRTEQGDSAMYLCASSPPLAGSQETQYFGPGTRLLVL.

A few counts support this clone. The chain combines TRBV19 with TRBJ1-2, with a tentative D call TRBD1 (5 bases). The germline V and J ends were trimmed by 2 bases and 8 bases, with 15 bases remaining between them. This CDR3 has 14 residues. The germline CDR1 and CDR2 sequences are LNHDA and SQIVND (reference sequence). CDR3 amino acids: CASSIRAQGGGYTF. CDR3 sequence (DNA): TGTGCCAGTAGTATACGGGCCCAGGGTGGAGGCTACACCTTC.

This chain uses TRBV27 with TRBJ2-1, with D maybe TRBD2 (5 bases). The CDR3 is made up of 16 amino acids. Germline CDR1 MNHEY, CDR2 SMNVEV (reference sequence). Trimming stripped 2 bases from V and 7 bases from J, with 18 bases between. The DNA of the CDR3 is TGTGCCAGCAGTTTAAACGTCAGGAGGTATGGGAATGAGCAGTTCTTC. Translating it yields CASSLNVRRYGNEQFF.

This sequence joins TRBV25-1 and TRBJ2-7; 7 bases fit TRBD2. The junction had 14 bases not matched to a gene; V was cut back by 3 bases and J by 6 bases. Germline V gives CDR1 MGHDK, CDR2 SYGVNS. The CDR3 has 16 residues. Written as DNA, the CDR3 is TGTGCCAGCAGTGATAGCGGGCAAGAGGATAGGGGCGAGCAGTACTTC. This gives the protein CASSDSGQEDRGEQYF.

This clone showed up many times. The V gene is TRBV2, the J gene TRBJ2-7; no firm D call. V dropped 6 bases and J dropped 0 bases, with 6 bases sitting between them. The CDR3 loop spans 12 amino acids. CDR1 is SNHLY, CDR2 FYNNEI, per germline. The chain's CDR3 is CASRQFSYEQYF. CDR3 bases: TGTGCCAGCAGACAGTTCTCCTACGAGCAGTACTTC.

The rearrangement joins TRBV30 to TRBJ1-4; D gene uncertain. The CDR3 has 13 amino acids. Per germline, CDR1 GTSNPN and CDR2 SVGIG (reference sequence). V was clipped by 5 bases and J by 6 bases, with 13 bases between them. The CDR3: CAWAAGLYEKLFF. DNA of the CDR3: TGTGCCTGGGCGGCAGGATTATATGAAAAACTGTTTTTT.

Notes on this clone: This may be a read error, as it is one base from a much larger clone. The CDR3 DNA follows: TGTGCCAGCAGCCCCCTCGGGACTAGCGGGAGGAGTAAAGATGAGCAGGTCTTC. This translates into CASSPLGTSGRSKDEQVF. This chain uses TRBV7-9 with TRBJ2-1; TRBD2 matches 15 bases. This CDR3 is 18 amino acids long. Germline lookup yields CDR1 SEHNR and CDR2 FQNEAQ (reference sequence).

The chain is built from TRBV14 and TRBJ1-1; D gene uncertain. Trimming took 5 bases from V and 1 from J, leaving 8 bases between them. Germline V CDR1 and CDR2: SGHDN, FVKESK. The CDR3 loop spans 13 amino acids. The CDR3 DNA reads TGTGCCAGCAGCTTAGAAGGGAACACTGAAGCTTTCTTT. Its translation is CASSLEGNTEAFF.

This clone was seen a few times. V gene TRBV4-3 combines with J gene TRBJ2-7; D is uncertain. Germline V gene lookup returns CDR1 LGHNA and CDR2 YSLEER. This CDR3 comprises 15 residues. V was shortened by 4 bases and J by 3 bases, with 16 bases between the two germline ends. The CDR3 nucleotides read TGCGCCAGCAGCCTCCTGAACATCGACGGCTACGAGCAGTACTTC. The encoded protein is CASSLLNIDGYEQYF.

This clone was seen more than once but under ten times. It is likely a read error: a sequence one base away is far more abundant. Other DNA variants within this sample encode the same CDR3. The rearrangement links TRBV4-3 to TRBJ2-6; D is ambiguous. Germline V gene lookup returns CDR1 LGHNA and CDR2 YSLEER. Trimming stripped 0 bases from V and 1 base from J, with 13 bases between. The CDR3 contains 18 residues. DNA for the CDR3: TGCGCCAGCAGCCAAGAGACCGGTCCTCCTTCTGGGGCCAACGTCCTGACTTTC. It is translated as CASSQETGPPSGANVLTF.

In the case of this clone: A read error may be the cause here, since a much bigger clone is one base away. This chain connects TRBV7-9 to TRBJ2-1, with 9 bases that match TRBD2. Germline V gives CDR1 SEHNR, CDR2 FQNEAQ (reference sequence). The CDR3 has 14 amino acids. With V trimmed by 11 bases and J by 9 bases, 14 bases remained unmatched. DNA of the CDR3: TGTGCCGCGGGGCTAGCGGGACTCTCGGGTGAGCAGTTCTTC. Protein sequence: CAAGLAGLSGEQFF.

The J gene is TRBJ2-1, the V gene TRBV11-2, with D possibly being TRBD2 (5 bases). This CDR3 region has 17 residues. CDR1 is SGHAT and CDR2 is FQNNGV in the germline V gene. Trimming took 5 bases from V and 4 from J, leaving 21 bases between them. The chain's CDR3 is CASSIIVGRGSYNEQFF. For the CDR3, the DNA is TGTGCCAGCAGCATAATTGTCGGGCGAGGGAGTTACAATGAGCAGTTCTTC.

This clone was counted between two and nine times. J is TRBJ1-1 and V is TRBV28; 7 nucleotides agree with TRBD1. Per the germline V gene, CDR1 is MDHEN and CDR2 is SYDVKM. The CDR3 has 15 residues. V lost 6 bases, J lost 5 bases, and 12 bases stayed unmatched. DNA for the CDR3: TGTGCCAGCAGCGGAAGGGGGCACGGTCGTACTGAAGCTTTCTTT. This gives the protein CASSGRGHGRTEAFF. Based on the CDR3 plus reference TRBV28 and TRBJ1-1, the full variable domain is DVKVTQSSRYLVKRTGEKVFLECVQDMDHENMFWYRQDPGLGLRLIYFSYDVKMKEKGDIPEGYSVSREKKERFSLILESASTNQTSMYLCASSGRGHGRTEAFFGQGTRLTVV.